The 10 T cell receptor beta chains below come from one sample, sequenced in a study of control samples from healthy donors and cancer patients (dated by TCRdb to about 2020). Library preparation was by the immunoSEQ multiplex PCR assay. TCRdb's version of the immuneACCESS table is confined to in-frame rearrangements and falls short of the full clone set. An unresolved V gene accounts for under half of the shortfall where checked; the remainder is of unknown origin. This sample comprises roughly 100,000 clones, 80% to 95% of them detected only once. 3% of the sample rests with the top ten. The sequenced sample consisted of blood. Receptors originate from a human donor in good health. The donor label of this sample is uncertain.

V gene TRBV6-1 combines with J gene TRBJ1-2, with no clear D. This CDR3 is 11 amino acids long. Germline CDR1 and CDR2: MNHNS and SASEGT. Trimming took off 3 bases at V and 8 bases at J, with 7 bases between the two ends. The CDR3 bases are TGTGCCAGCAGTGATACGGGGGGCTACACCTTC. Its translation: CASSDTGGYTF.

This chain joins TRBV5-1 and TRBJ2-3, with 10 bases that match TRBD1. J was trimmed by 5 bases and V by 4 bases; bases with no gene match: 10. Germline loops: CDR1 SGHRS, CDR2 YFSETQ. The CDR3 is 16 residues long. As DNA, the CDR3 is TGCGCCAGCAGCCCCACGACAGGGGGCTTTTTAGATACGCAGTATTTT. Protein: CASSPTTGGFLDTQYF.

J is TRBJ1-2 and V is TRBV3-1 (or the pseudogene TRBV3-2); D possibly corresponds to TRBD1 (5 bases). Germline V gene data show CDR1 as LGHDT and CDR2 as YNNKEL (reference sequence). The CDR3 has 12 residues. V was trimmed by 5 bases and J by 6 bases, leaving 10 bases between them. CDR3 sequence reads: CASSIGHDGYTF. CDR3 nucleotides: TGTGCCAGCAGCATCGGACATGATGGCTACACCTTC.

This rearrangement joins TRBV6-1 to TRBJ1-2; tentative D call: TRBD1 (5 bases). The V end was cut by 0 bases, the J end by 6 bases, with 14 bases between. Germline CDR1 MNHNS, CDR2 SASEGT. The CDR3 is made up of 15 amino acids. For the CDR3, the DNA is TGTGCCAGCAGTGAAGCGTTTTTAGGGGTTAATGGCTACACCTTC. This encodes CASSEAFLGVNGYTF.

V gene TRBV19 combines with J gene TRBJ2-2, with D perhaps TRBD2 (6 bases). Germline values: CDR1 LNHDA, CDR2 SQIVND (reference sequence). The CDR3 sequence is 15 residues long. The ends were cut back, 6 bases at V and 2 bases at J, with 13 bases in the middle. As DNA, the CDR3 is TGTGCCAGTAGAAGCCGGGAGTTTAACACCGGGGAGCTGTTTTTT. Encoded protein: CASRSREFNTGELFF.

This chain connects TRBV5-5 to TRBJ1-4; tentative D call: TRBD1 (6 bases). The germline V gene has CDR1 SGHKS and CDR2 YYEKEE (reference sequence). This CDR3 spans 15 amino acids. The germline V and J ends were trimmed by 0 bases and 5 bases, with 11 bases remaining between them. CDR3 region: CASSLASGVNEKLFF. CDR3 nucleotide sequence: TGTGCCAGCAGCTTGGCGTCAGGGGTAAATGAAAAACTGTTTTTT.

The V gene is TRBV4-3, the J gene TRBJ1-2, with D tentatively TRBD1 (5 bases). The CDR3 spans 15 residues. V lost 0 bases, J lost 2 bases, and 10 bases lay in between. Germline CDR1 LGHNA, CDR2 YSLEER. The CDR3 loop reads CASSQEANRNYGYTF. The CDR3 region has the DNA TGCGCCAGCAGCCAAGAGGCAAACAGGAACTATGGCTACACCTTC.

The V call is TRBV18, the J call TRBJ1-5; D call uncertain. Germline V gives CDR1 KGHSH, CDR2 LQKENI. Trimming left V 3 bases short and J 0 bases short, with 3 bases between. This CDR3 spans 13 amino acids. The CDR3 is CASSPGSNQPQHF. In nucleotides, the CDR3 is TGTGCCAGCTCACCGGGTAGCAATCAGCCCCAGCATTTT.

The CDR3 bases are TGCAGCGCCAGCTTACAGGGGGCAACTAATGAAAAACTGTTTTTT. Its translation: CSASLQGATNEKLFF. V gene TRBV29-1 combines with J gene TRBJ1-4, with 8 nucleotides matching TRBD1. The CDR3 loop spans 15 amino acids. Per the germline V gene, CDR1 is SQVTM and CDR2 is ANQGSEA. J was trimmed by 0 bases and V by 7 bases; bases with no gene match: 7.

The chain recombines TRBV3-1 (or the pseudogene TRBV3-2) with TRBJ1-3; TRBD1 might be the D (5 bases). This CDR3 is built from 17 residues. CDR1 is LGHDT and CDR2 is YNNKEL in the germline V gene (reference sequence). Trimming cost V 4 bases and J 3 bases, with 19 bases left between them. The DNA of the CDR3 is TGTGCCAGCAGCCCGGGGCCAAGGCCGTGGGGTGGAAACACCATATATTTT. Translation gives CASSPGPRPWGGNTIYF.